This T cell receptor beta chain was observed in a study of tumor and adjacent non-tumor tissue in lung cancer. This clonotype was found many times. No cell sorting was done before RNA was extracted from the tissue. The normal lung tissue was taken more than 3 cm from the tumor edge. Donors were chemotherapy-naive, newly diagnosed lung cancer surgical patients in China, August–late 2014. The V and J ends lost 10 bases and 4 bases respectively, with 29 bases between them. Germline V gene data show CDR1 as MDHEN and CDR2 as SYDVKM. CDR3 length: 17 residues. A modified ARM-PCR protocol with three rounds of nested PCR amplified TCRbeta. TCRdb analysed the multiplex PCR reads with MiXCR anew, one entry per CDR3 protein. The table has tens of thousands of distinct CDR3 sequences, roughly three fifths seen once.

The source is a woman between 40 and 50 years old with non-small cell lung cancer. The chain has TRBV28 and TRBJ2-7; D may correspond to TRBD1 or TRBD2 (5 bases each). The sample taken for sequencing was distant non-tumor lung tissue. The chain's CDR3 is CAIPVKGNDGDPYEQYF. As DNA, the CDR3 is TGTGCCATCCCCGTTAAGGGAAATGACGGGGACCCTTACGAGCAGTACTTC. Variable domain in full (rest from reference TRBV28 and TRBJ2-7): DVKVTQSSRYLVKRTGEKVFLECVQDMDHENMFWYRQDPGLGLRLIYFSYDVKMKEKGDIPEGYSVSREKKERFSLILESASTNQTSMYLCAIPVKGNDGDPYEQYFGPGTRLTVT.